This T cell receptor beta chain was recorded in a study of T cells in Graves' hyperthyroidism and ophthalmopathy. This clonotype was counted a few times. Regions amplified from RNA transcripts were the TCR beta CDR3 regions. The TCR CDR3 was amplified in a first-round RT-PCR using the HTBI primer set. TCRdb reprocessed the multiplex PCR reads with MiXCR, giving one entry per CDR3 protein. The sample includes some 740,000 distinct CDR3 sequences, 12% to 15% of them seen just once. The specimen sequenced was blood. This receptor was taken from a woman younger than 35 with Graves' hyperthyroidism.

The CDR3, as DNA: TGTGCCAGCAGCCCCCCTCCTAGCGGGAGTTGGTACAATGAGCAGTTCTTC. This sequence encodes CASSPPPSGSWYNEQFF. The V call is TRBV7-2, the J call TRBJ2-1; 10 bases are shared with TRBD2. V shed 5 bases, J shed 4 bases, and the junction held 11 bases outside the gene matches. CDR3 length: 17 amino acids. Germline V gene sequence: CDR1 SGHTA, CDR2 FQGNSA.